This T cell receptor (beta chain) was documented in a study of cytomegalovirus exposure and HLA in healthy donors. This clone was seen a single time. This PCR relied on a set of 60 Vbeta primers and 13 Jbeta primers. Assay: immunoSEQ multiplex PCR; the TCRdb copy retains only in-frame clones and omits some. The sample records about 180,000 clones, roughly 85% being singletons. Looked up from germline, CDR1 is SGHDN and CDR2 is FVKESK. This CDR3 spans 13 amino acids. The ends were cut back, 4 bases at V and 3 bases at J, with 10 bases in the middle. This sequence was found in a woman between 40 and 50 years old in good health and CMV-seronegative. Sequenced input: PBMCs. J is TRBJ2-7 and V is TRBV14, with TRBD2 as a possible D gene (6 bases). The CDR3 DNA reads as TGTGCCAGCAGCCCGGGGGTGGGCTACGAGCAGTACTTC. Encoded protein: CASSPGVGYEQYF.